This T cell receptor (beta chain) was documented in a study of T cells in Graves' hyperthyroidism and ophthalmopathy. Regarding the study as a whole: Ophthalmopathy was distinguished from stable hyperthyroidism by 13 V-J signatures. Blood held most thyroid clonotypes expanded above 0.001 frequency.

This CDR3 region has 13 residues. Germline V lookup: CDR1 DFQATT, CDR2 SNEGSKA (reference sequence). V was trimmed by 5 bases and J by 2 bases, leaving 12 bases between them. A remark on this clonotype: Antigen specificity is unknown.

Amplification yielded TCR beta CDR3 regions, with RNA transcripts as the source. TCR CDR3 regions were first amplified by RT-PCR with HTBI primers. TCRdb re-called the multiplex PCR reads through MiXCR, storing one row per CDR3 protein. The sample records hundreds of thousands of distinct CDR3 sequences, roughly 25% being singletons. The source material was blood. The V and J genes are TRBV20-1 and TRBJ1-2; no clear D gene. This TCR came from a man aged 50 to 59 with Graves' hyperthyroidism. The CDR3 spells CSALRPGNYGYTF. The CDR3 DNA is TGCAGTGCTCTCCGACCTGGGAACTATGGCTACACCTTC.